This TCR beta chain was recorded in a study of radiation and T cells in renal cell carcinoma. Time point noted: blood 2 weeks post-SBRT. As to treatment: 15 Gy SBRT to primary tumor, nephrectomy 4 weeks later. Assay used: immunoSEQ multiplex PCR; TCRdb lists only in-frame clones, some missing. Here the sample spans 120,000 or so clones, 81% being singletons. Trimming pared 5 bases from V and 4 bases from J, leaving 17 bases between. Germline V lookup: CDR1 LNHDA, CDR2 SQIVND (reference sequence). The CDR3 is 15 amino acids. This chain joins TRBV19 and TRBJ1-1; D is perhaps TRBD1 (5 bases). This TCR was recovered from a man aged 45-65 years with renal cell carcinoma. The sample here was blood, taken from a patient whose treatment included radiotherapy and nephrectomy. The CDR3 nucleotides are TGTGCCAGTAGTTATTTGGCGAGGGGTGGCACTGAAGCTTTCTTT. Residues: CASSYLARGGTEAFF.